This passage covers 25 T cell receptor beta chains from one sample sequenced in a study of T cell changes during pregnancy in multiple sclerosis. Libraries were prepared by immunoSEQ multiplex PCR; TCRdb keeps only in-frame clonotypes and omits some of them. The sample lists about 80,000 clones; approximately 90% were seen once. The starting material was peripheral blood, obtained before pregnancy. The receptors originated from a female donor with multiple sclerosis, enrolled in a pregnancy study.

This chain links TRBV6-1 with TRBJ2-5; D uncertain. Between the trimmed V and J ends, which lost 11 bases and 5 bases, there was a span of 9 bases. Germline assignment: CDR1 MNHNS and CDR2 SASEGT. There are 10 residues in the CDR3. CDR3 coding DNA: TGTGCCGCTCGAAGCGAGACCCAGTACTTC. It codes for CAARSETQYF.

The chain has TRBV5-1 and TRBJ1-3, with TRBD1 matching 8 bases. With V trimmed by 3 bases and J by 2 bases, 7 bases remained unmatched. The CDR3 runs to 16 residues. Germline V gene sequence: CDR1 SGHRS, CDR2 YFSETQ. The CDR3 reads CASSSQGQAPGNTIYF. The CDR3 bases are TGCGCCAGCAGCTCCCAGGGACAGGCCCCTGGAAACACCATATATTTT.

The chain recombines TRBV4-1 with TRBJ1-2; D is undetermined. This CDR3 comprises 18 residues. The ends were cut back, 0 bases at V and 4 bases at J, with 21 bases in the middle. Germline values: CDR1 MGHRA, CDR2 YSYEKL. The DNA of the CDR3 is TGCGCCAGCAGCCAAGATATATCGTTCCCTTTTGGGCCCTATGGCTACACCTTC. The encoded protein is CASSQDISFPFGPYGYTF.

This clone showed up just a few times. The chain carries TRBV27 and TRBJ1-2; the D gene is possibly TRBD1 (6 bases). The CDR3 extends over 13 amino acids. Germline CDR1 is MNHEY and CDR2 is SMNVEV (reference sequence). With 3 bases removed from V and 6 bases from J, the gap between germline ends came to 11 bases. The CDR3 sequence is CASSFGAGDGYTF. The CDR3 DNA is TGTGCCAGCAGTTTTGGGGCAGGGGATGGCTACACCTTC.

The chain joins TRBV9 to TRBJ1-1; 12 bases align to TRBD1. This CDR3 region has 18 residues. V was pared by 3 bases and J by 4 bases, with 13 bases of the junction left unmatched. Germline V gene sequence: CDR1 SGDLS, CDR2 YYNGEE. The CDR3 spells CASSAFPGTGGASTEAFF. The CDR3 nucleotides are TGTGCCAGCAGCGCATTTCCCGGGACAGGGGGCGCGAGCACTGAAGCTTTCTTT.

The rearrangement uses TRBV5-1 and TRBJ2-5; 8 bases align to TRBD1. After removal of 0 bases from V and 5 bases from J, the junction contained 3 bases not matched to a gene. The CDR3 has 14 amino acids. CDR1 SGHRS and CDR2 YFSETQ come from the germline V gene. The CDR3 loop is CASSLDRGEETQYF. In DNA form, the CDR3 reads TGCGCCAGCAGCTTGGACAGGGGGGAGGAGACCCAGTACTTC.

The chain recombines TRBV6-1 with TRBJ2-1; 8 bases map to TRBD2. V shed 7 bases and J 4 bases; nucleotides not matched to a gene: 3. CDR1 MNHNS and CDR2 SASEGT come from the germline V gene. This CDR3 contains 13 residues. The CDR3 region has the DNA TGTGCCAGCACGACTAGCGATTACAATGAGCAGTTCTTC. Protein product: CASTTSDYNEQFF.

The rearrangement links TRBV4-2 to TRBJ2-5; D is unresolved. Germline V gene lookup returns CDR1 LGHNA and CDR2 YNFKEQ. This CDR3 has 11 amino acids. Trimming pared 6 bases from V and 5 bases from J, leaving 7 bases between. In DNA, the CDR3 is TGTGCCAGCAGACGCCAGGAGACCCAGTACTTC. Residues: CASRRQETQYF.

The chain employs TRBV28 and TRBJ2-7; a possible D gene is TRBD1 (5 bases). This CDR3 spans 13 amino acids. V was shortened by 7 bases and J by 2 bases, with 12 bases between the two germline ends. Per germline, CDR1 MDHEN and CDR2 SYDVKM. Here the CDR3 reads CASMGDSTYEQYF. CDR3 bases: TGTGCCAGCATGGGCGACAGCACCTACGAGCAGTACTTC.

This chain uses TRBV5-1 with TRBJ1-5, with unresolved D. CDR1 and CDR2 (germline): SGHRS, YFSETQ. V gave up 1 base and J gave up 4 bases, with 6 bases separating them. The CDR3 is made up of 13 amino acids. This chain's CDR3 is CASSLNGNQPQHF. CDR3 DNA sequence: TGCGCCAGCAGCTTGAACGGGAATCAGCCCCAGCATTTT.

This clone was observed a single time. V and J are TRBV9 and TRBJ2-7, with TRBD2 matching 10 bases. Germline V gene lookup returns CDR1 SGDLS and CDR2 YYNGEE. Losses at the gene ends were 4 bases for V and 2 bases for J; bases not matched to a gene: 3. CDR3 length: 14 amino acids. Here the CDR3 DNA reads TGTGCCAGCAGCTCAAGCGGGGGGGCCTACGAGCAGTACTTC. This sequence encodes CASSSSGGAYEQYF.

V usage is TRBV2 and J usage is TRBJ2-5; D call uncertain. The CDR3 runs to 12 residues. Germline V lookup: CDR1 SNHLY, CDR2 FYNNEI. V lost 3 bases to trimming and J lost 4 bases, with 6 bases between them. CDR3: CASSESAETQYF. The CDR3 nucleotides read TGTGCCAGCAGTGAGAGCGCAGAGACCCAGTACTTC. The whole variable domain, remainder taken from reference TRBV2 and TRBJ2-5, is EPEVTQTPSHQVTQMGQEVILRCVPISNHLYFYWYRQILGQKVEFLVSFYNNEISEKSEIFDDQFSVERPDGSNFTLKIRSTKLEDSAMYFCASSESAETQYFGPGTRLLVL.

The chain couples TRBV9 to TRBJ2-3, with a weak D call TRBD2 (5 bases). V was clipped by 7 bases and J by 0 bases, with 18 bases between them. CDR3 length equals 16 residues. CDR1 is SGDLS, CDR2 YYNGEE, per germline. The chain's CDR3 is CASSSKRRPSTDTQYF. CDR3 coding DNA: TGTGCCAGCTCCTCAAAGCGGAGACCTAGCACAGATACGCAGTATTTT.

The chain carries TRBV19 and TRBJ1-1, with D possibly matching TRBD1 (5 bases). This CDR3 contains 14 residues. V was trimmed by 7 bases and J by 1 base, leaving 13 bases between them. From germline, CDR1 is LNHDA and CDR2 SQIVND (reference sequence). The CDR3 loop reads CASKRGMENTEAFF. The CDR3 region has the DNA TGTGCCAGTAAGCGGGGGATGGAGAACACTGAAGCTTTCTTT.

The rearrangement uses TRBV20-1 and TRBJ2-5, with 7 bases matching TRBD1. V dropped 6 bases and J dropped 10; count of bases not matched to a gene: 8. Germline V gene sequence: CDR1 DFQATT, CDR2 SNEGSKA (reference sequence). The CDR3 contains 11 residues. The CDR3, as DNA: TGCAGTGCGCAGGGGGTGAAGGGCCAGTACTTC. As protein: CSAQGVKGQYF.

As DNA, the CDR3 is TGTGCCAGCAGCCAAGAAACAGGAAACACCGGGGAGCTGTTTTTT. It yields the protein CASSQETGNTGELFF. The chain joins TRBV4-2 to TRBJ2-2, with D perhaps TRBD1 (5 bases). The germline V and J ends were trimmed by 0 bases and 2 bases, with 7 bases remaining between them. Per germline, CDR1 LGHNA and CDR2 YNFKEQ. CDR3 length: 15 residues.

The chain is built from TRBV5-5 and TRBJ1-1, with a possible D match to TRBD1 (6 bases). The V gene's germline CDR1 is SGHKS and CDR2 YYEKEE (reference sequence). The CDR3 consists of 17 residues. V shed 4 bases and J shed 5 bases, with 24 bases lying between them. The CDR3 DNA reads as TGTGCCAGCAGCCTTCGGGCGACGGGGCGTAGGGGGACTGAAGCTTTCTTT. Translating gives CASSLRATGRRGTEAFF.

V usage is TRBV28 and J usage is TRBJ2-2, with 9 bases fitting TRBD2. The CDR3 contains 14 residues. Trimming removed 3 bases from V and 6 bases from J; junction bases left unmatched: 2. Germline V gene data show CDR1 as MDHEN and CDR2 as SYDVKM. CDR3 nucleotides: TGTGCCAGCAGTTTCGGCGGGGGGGCCGGGGAGCTGTTTTTT. Amino acids: CASSFGGGAGELFF. Full variable domain (missing parts from reference TRBV28 and TRBJ2-2): DVKVTQSSRYLVKRTGEKVFLECVQDMDHENMFWYRQDPGLGLRLIYFSYDVKMKEKGDIPEGYSVSREKKERFSLILESASTNQTSMYLCASSFGGGAGELFFGEGSRLTVL.

This chain joins TRBV6-5 and TRBJ2-1, with 9 bases matching TRBD1. J gave up 9 bases and V 1 base, and 10 bases lay outside the gene matches. The CDR3 consists of 16 residues. The germline V gene encodes CDR1 MNHEY and CDR2 SVGAGI. The CDR3 sequence is CASSYFAGTGLSEQFF. The CDR3 DNA sequence: TGTGCCAGCAGTTACTTCGCCGGGACAGGGCTGAGTGAGCAGTTCTTC.

The chain combines TRBV18 with TRBJ1-2, with D unresolved. CDR3 length equals 15 residues. Germline CDR1 reads KGHSH; CDR2 reads LQKENI. The V end lost 1 base, the J end lost 0 bases, and 9 bases lay between the germline ends. The DNA of the CDR3 is TGTGCCAGCTCACCACTAGAACAGTCTAACTATGGCTACACCTTC. Encoded protein: CASSPLEQSNYGYTF.

V gene TRBV5-1 combines with J gene TRBJ1-3; 9 bases map to TRBD1. Germline V gene lookup returns CDR1 SGHRS and CDR2 YFSETQ. V dropped 7 bases and J dropped 5; count of bases not matched to a gene: 10. The CDR3 is made up of 15 amino acids. The CDR3 region is CASASGTGKRNTIYF. The CDR3 DNA is TGCGCCAGCGCCTCCGGGACAGGGAAGAGAAACACCATATATTTT.

J is TRBJ2-7 and V is TRBV7-9; maybe TRBD1 (5 bases). CDR1 is SEHNR and CDR2 is FQNEAQ in the germline V gene (reference sequence). The CDR3 length is 11 residues. V gave up 5 bases and J gave up 6 bases, with 8 bases separating them. The DNA of the CDR3 is TGTGCCAGCAGCCCCCAGGGCGAGCAGTACTTC. Its protein product is CASSPQGEQYF.

The V call is TRBV30, the J call TRBJ1-1; tentatively, D is TRBD1 (5 bases). The CDR3 sequence is 12 residues long. Trimming removed 1 base at V and 5 bases at J, with 8 bases between. Germline CDR1 is GTSNPN and CDR2 is SVGIG (reference sequence). In DNA form, the CDR3 reads TGTGCCTGGAGTGGGGGGGGAACTGAAGCTTTCTTT. As protein: CAWSGGGTEAFF.

The sample holds a few counts of this clone. In DNA form, the CDR3 reads TGTGCCTGGAAGTTACAGGGCCTCTTCTTT. Its translation is CAWKLQGLFF. The chain carries TRBV30 and TRBJ1-1, with TRBD1 as a possible D gene (6 bases). In germline, CDR1 is GTSNPN, CDR2 SVGIG (reference sequence). The V end was cut by 4 bases, the J end by 14 bases, with 14 bases between. CDR3 length equals 10 residues.

This chain joins TRBV11-3 and TRBJ2-1; 8 bases are a match to TRBD2. The CDR3 has 13 amino acids. V was pared by 8 bases and J by 8 bases, with 8 bases of the junction left unmatched. CDR1 SGHNT and CDR2 YENEEA come from the germline V gene. As DNA, the CDR3 is TGTGCCAGCGAGGATGCGGGGGGCGATGAGCAGTTCTTC. This codes for CASEDAGGDEQFF.